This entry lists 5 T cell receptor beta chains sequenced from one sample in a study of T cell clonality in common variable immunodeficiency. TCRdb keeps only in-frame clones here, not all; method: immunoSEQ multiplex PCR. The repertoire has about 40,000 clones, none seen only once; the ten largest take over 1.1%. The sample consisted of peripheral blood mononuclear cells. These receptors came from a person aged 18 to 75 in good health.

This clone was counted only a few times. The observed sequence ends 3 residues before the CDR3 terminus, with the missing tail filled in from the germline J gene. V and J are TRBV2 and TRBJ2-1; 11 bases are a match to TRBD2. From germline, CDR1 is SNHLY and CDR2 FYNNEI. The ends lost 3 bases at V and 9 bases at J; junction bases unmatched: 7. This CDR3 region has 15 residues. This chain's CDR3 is CASSEILAGGGEQFF. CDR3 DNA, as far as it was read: TGTGCCAGCAGTGAGATATTAGCGGGAGGGGGTGAG.

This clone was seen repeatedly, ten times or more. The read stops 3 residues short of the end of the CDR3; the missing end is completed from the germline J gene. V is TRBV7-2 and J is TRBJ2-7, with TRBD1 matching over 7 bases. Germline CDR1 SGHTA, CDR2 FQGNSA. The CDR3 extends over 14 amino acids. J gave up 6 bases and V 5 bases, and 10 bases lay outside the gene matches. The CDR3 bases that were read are TGTGCCAGCAGCCTACAGGGGTTATTCGGCGAG. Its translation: CASSLQGLFGE. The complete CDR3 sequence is CASSLQGLFGEQYF.

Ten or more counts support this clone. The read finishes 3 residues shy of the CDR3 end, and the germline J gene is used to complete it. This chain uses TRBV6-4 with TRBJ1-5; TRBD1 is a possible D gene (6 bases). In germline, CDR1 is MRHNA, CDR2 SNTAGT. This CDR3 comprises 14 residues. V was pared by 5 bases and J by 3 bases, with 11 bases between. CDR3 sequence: CASSPTGNNQPQHF. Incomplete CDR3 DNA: TGTGCCAGCAGTCCTACAGGGAACAATCAGCCC.

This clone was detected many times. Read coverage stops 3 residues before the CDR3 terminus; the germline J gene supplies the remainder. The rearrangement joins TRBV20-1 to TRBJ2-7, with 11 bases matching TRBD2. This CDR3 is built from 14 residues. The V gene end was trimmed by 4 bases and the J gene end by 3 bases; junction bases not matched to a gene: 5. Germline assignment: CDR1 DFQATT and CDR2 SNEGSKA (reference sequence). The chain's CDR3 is CSANPGLAVYEQYF. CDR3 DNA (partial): TGCAGTGCTAACCCGGGACTAGCGGTCTACGAG.

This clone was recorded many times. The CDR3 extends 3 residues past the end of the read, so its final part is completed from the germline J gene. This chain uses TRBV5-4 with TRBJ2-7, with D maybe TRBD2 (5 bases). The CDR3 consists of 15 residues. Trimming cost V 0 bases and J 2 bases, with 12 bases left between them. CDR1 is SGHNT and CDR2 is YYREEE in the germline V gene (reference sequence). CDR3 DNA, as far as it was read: TGTGCCAGCAGCTTGGCCCTGTCGGGGACCTACGAG. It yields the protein CASSLALSGTYE. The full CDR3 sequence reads CASSLALSGTYEQYF.